Sequencing of this T cell receptor beta chain was carried out in a study of graft-versus-host responses after intestinal transplantation. Study-level information: Following induction with anti-thymocyte globulin, all recipients were given tacrolimus and steroids for 2 to 4 years. Study-level findings and limits: Peak levels of circulating GvH clones tracked with early post-transplant HvG declines. The recipient marrow held GvH clones, and some of them showed up first in ileum or blood.

Some clones are missing from TCRdb's copy, which holds only in-frame ones; the method was immunoSEQ multiplex PCR. The sample lists just over 85,000 clones; 92% were seen once. Remarks on this clone: Antigen unknown.

The CDR3 has 15 amino acids. Trimming cost V 7 bases and J 2 bases; bases outside gene matches: 5. The germline CDR1 and CDR2 sequences are SGHTA and FQGNSA. V usage is TRBV7-2 and J usage is TRBJ2-1; 10 nucleotides match TRBD2. This TCR derives from a human donor who was the organ donor for an intestinal transplant. Source: unstimulated CD8+ T cells sorted from spleen or lymph node cells, taken before transplant. CDR3 residues: CASTLLAGTYNEQFF. The CDR3 region has the DNA TGTGCCAGCACCCTACTAGCGGGGACCTACAATGAGCAGTTCTTC. Filled out from reference TRBV7-2 and TRBJ2-1, the complete variable domain reads GAGVSQSPSNKVTEKGKDVELRCDPISGHTALYWYRQSLGQGLEFLIYFQGNSAPDKSGLPSDRFSAERTGGSVSTLTIQRTQQEDSAVYLCASTLLAGTYNEQFFGPGTRLTVL.